This T cell receptor (beta chain) stems from a study of blood T cell repertoires in COVID-19. Here immunoSEQ multiplex PCR was the method, and the copy in TCRdb shows in-frame clones only, minus some. Of some 140,000 clones listed, 79% are singletons. Germline assignment: CDR1 SGHRS and CDR2 YFSETQ. The germline V and J ends were trimmed by 4 bases and 1 base, with 8 bases remaining between them. CDR3 length: 13 residues. Material: peripheral blood. The J gene is TRBJ1-1, the V gene TRBV5-1; D may be TRBD1 (5 bases). The source of this sequence is a man aged 60 to 69 with acute or convalescent COVID-19. The CDR3 sequence is CASSIDRNTEAFF. The CDR3 region has the DNA TGCGCCAGCAGCATTGACAGGAACACTGAAGCTTTCTTT.